These 4 T cell receptor beta chains originate from one sample sequenced in a study of T cells in Graves' hyperthyroidism and ophthalmopathy. Using RNA transcripts as the source, TCR beta CDR3 regions were amplified. Researchers ran a first-round RT-PCR on the TCR CDR3 using the HTBI primer set. TCRdb processed the multiplex PCR reads anew with MiXCR; each CDR3 protein has one entry. The sample carries about 480,000 distinct CDR3 sequences, roughly 14% recorded once. Sequenced material: blood. These receptor sequences come from a woman between 18 and 29 years old with Graves' hyperthyroidism.

This clonotype was seen a few times. V usage is TRBV27 and J usage is TRBJ2-3; 14 bases line up with TRBD2. The germline CDR1 and CDR2 sequences are MNHEY and SMNVEV (reference sequence). The CDR3 is made up of 19 amino acids. After removal of 6 bases from V and 2 bases from J, the junction contained 13 bases not matched to a gene. DNA for the CDR3: TGTGCCAGCAGGGAGGGGACTAGCGGGAGCCCACTACCCACAGATACGCAGTATTTT. This gives the protein CASREGTSGSPLPTDTQYF.

This clonotype was counted a few times. The chain recombines TRBV30 with TRBJ2-3, with 9 nucleotides matching TRBD1. In germline, CDR1 is GTSNPN, CDR2 SVGIG (reference sequence). With 2 bases clipped from V and 4 bases from J, the junction kept 10 bases outside the gene matches. This CDR3 region has 16 residues. CDR3 sequence (DNA): TGTGCCTGGAGTTACTGGACAGGGGAGCCCGCAGATACGCAGTATTTT. Its translation: CAWSYWTGEPADTQYF.

The chain joins TRBV6-1 to TRBJ1-5; TRBD1 matches 7 bases. Germline V gene lookup returns CDR1 MNHNS and CDR2 SASEGT. The CDR3 consists of 14 residues. The V segment lost 6 bases and the J segment 4 bases; nucleotides outside the gene matches: 6. This CDR3 is CASSPGQVNQPQHF. The CDR3, as DNA: TGTGCCAGCAGCCCAGGACAGGTGAATCAGCCCCAGCATTTT.

This clonotype was observed at least ten times. This rearrangement joins TRBV3-1 to TRBJ2-1; D remains unclear. The V gene's germline CDR1 is LGHDT and CDR2 YNNKEL (reference sequence). V was clipped by 1 base and J by 8 bases, with 9 bases between them. This CDR3 spans 13 amino acids. CDR3: CASSQVSWDEQFF. DNA of the CDR3: TGTGCCAGCAGCCAAGTTTCGTGGGATGAGCAGTTCTTC.